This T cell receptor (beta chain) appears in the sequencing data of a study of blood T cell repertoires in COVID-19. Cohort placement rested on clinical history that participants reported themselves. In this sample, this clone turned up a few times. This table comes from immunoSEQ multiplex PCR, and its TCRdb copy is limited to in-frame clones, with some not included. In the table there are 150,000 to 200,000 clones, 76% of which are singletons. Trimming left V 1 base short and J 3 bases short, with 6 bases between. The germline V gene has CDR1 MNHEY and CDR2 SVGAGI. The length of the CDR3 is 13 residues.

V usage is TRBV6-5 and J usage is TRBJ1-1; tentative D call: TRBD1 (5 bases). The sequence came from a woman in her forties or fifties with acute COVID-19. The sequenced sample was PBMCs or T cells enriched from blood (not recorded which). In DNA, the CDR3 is TGTGCCAGCAGTTACTTAGGGGACACTGAAGCTTTCTTT. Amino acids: CASSYLGDTEAFF.